The T cell receptor (beta chain) described here comes from a study of read filtering for tumor transcriptome and immune sequencing. This library used about 360 ng RNA and molecular barcoded adaptors spanning alpha/delta and beta/gamma chains. MiXCR, run by TCRdb on the reads, gives a single entry per CDR3 protein. The profile shows some 130,000 distinct CDR3 sequences, approximately 13% of them singletons. CDR1 is SEHNR and CDR2 is FQNEAQ in the germline V gene (reference sequence). This CDR3 region has 21 residues. V lost 3 bases to trimming and J lost 8 bases; unmatched junction nucleotides: 19. V is TRBV7-9 and J is TRBJ2-1; TRBD2 agrees at 16 bases. The sequenced sample consisted of a population of CD138-negative cells sorted from bone marrow. This receptor was taken from a donor aged 40 or over with multiple myeloma. The CDR3 sequence is CASSFGTGAGGLAGGPHEQFF. CDR3 nucleotides: TGTGCCAGCAGCTTCGGGACAGGGGCCGGGGGACTAGCGGGAGGGCCACATGAGCAGTTCTTC.